This TCR beta chain was recovered during a study of regulatory T cells in long-lasting Graves disease. This clonotype was seen a few times. What it binds is not known. Noted time point: newly diagnosed GD, antithyroid drugs for less than 3 months. From PBMCs, RNA was extracted and then used to make the TCR library. In this cohort, patients came from an endocrinology department located in Xi'an, China. Study-wide results and limits: With a few thousand shared public clonotypes, persistent patients exceeded new patients, who shared over 950.

Arm-PCR of CDR3 regions with iRepertoire HTBI primers generated TCR beta libraries. TCRdb redid the calling of the multiplex PCR reads with MiXCR, one entry per CDR3 protein. The sample comprises 410,000 or so distinct CDR3 sequences, about 15% of which are singletons, and 16% rests with the top ten. These data were also reused for a study on T cells in Graves' hyperthyroidism and ophthalmopathy. From that report: A set of HTBI primers served as the primers for a first-round RT-PCR of the TCR CDR3.

This receptor was obtained from a woman aged 25 to 45 with Graves disease. The starting material was peripheral blood mononuclear cells (PBMCs), obtained at new diagnosis, from a patient treated with antithyroid drugs.

CDR3 coding DNA: TGCTCTTCTGGGGGACAGGGGTTAGCGGAACTGTTTTTT. It translates to CSSGGQGLAELFF. V is TRBV29-1 and J is TRBJ1-4, with TRBD1 identical over 10 bases. The CDR3 has 13 amino acids. Germline CDR1 and CDR2: SQVTM and ANQGSEA.